This TCR beta chain was profiled in a study of blood T cell repertoires in COVID-19. About the study: Sources were T cells, B-cell-depleted T cells, or PBMCs; the material itself was cDNA or gDNA.

The CDR3 runs to 15 residues. V was clipped by 4 bases and J by 0 bases, with 13 bases between them. CDR1 LNHDA and CDR2 SQIVND come from the germline V gene (reference sequence). The authors' processing: Cell counts per sample came from amplifying reference gene primers. Sequencing used immunoSEQ multiplex PCR; TCRdb keeps in-frame clones, though not all of them. V and J calls and clone size follow that table, whereas D and trimming were derived from the DNA. The table shows roughly 160,000 clones, with roughly 80% occurring only once. This chain joins TRBV19 and TRBJ2-7, with D tentatively TRBD2 (6 bases). Sequenced: peripheral blood. This sequence was found in a man aged 18 to 30 with active or convalescent COVID-19. The CDR3 DNA is TGTGCCAGTAGTAGGAGTAGCGGATACTCCTACGAGCAGTACTTC. Its translation is CASSRSSGYSYEQYF. Looking up the rest from reference TRBV19 and TRBJ2-7 gives the full variable domain: DGGITQSPKYLFRKEGQNVTLSCEQNLNHDAMYWYRQDPGQGLRLIYYSQIVNDFQKGDIAEGYSVSREKKESFPLTVTSAQKNPTAFYLCASSRSSGYSYEQYFGPGTRLTVT.